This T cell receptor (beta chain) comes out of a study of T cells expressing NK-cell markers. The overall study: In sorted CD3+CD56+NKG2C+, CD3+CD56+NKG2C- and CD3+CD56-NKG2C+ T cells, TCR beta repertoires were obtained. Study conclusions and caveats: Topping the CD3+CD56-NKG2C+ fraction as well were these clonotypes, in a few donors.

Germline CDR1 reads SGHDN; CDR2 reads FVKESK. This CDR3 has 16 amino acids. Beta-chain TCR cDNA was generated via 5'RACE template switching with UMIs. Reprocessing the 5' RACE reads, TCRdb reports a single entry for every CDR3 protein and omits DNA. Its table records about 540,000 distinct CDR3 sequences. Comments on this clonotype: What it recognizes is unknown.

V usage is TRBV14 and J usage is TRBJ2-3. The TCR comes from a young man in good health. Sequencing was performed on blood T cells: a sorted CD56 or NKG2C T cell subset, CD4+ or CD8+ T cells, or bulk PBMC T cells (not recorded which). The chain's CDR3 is CASSQAGVRGADTQYF.